Each of the 5 T cell receptor beta chains below was sequenced from the same sample in a study of radiotherapy plus CTLA-4 blockade in lung cancer. Profiled with immunoSEQ multiplex PCR; TCRdb holds only in-frame clones, not every one. The repertoire holds about 120,000 clones, with nearly 80% as singletons. Sequencing was performed on peripheral blood, taken from a patient treated with radiotherapy plus ipilimumab. These receptor sequences come from a human donor with non-small cell lung cancer who had a partial response to radiotherapy plus ipilimumab.

The table lists this clone with a few counts. The CDR3 region has the DNA TGTGCCATCAGTGTGGACAGGGTCAATCAGCCCCAGCATTTT. It specifies CAISVDRVNQPQHF. This chain connects TRBV10-3 to TRBJ1-5; 8 bases match TRBD1. The CDR3 extends over 14 amino acids. CDR1 and CDR2 from the germline V gene are ENHRY and SYGVKD. J gave up 3 bases and V 4 bases, and 2 bases lay outside the gene matches.

The chain combines TRBV6-5 with TRBJ1-1, with D perhaps matching TRBD1 (6 bases). This CDR3 comprises 14 residues. Germline V CDR1 and CDR2: MNHEY, SVGAGI. Trimming left V 6 bases short and J 7 bases short, with 18 bases between. This CDR3 is CASSPGDTRYEAFF. The CDR3, as DNA: TGTGCCAGCAGCCCTGGGGACACGAGATATGAAGCTTTCTTT.

The chain couples TRBV4-3 to TRBJ1-2; TRBD1 agrees at 8 bases. V was pared by 6 bases and J by 5 bases, with 8 bases of the junction left unmatched. Germline assignment: CDR1 LGHNA and CDR2 YSLEER. This CDR3 region has 14 residues. In DNA, the CDR3 is TGCGCCAGCAGTCGGGACAGGCAAAATTATGGCTACACCTTC. Its protein is CASSRDRQNYGYTF.

This chain uses TRBV6-5 with TRBJ2-3; TRBD2 aligns across 8 bases. With V trimmed by 2 bases and J by 8 bases, 6 bases remained unmatched. The length of the CDR3 is 14 residues. Germline V gives CDR1 MNHEY, CDR2 SVGAGI. The CDR3 DNA sequence: TGTGCCAGCAGTTACACGGGACTAGGAGGTACGCAGTATTTT. Translated, it gives CASSYTGLGGTQYF.

This clone was picked up one time. The chain has TRBV4-1 and TRBJ1-5, with TRBD1 identical over 8 bases. The CDR3 extends over 17 amino acids. Germline CDR1 is MGHRA and CDR2 is YSYEKL. Trimming took 1 base from V and 0 from J; bases not matched to a gene: 5. CDR3 bases: TGCGCCAGCAGCCAAGCACGACAGGGGAATAGCAATCAGCCCCAGCATTTT. It specifies CASSQARQGNSNQPQHF.